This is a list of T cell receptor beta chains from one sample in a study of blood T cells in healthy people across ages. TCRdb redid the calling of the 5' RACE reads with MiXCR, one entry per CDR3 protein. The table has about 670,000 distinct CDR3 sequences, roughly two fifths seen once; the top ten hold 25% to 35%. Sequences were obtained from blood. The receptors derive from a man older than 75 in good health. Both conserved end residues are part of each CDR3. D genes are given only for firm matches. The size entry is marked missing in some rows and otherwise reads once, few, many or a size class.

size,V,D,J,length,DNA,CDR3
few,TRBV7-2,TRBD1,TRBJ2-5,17,TGTGCCAGCAGCTTAGCCCCACCCGGGACAGGCCAAGAGACCCAGTACTTC,CASSLAPPGTGQETQYF
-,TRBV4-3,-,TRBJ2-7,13,TGCGCCAGCAGCCAATCGAGGGGTCTCGAGCAGTACTTC,CASSQSRGLEQYF
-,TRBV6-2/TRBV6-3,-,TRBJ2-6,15,TGTGCCAGCAGTTATCGGTACTCTGGGGCCAACGTCCTGACTTTC,CASSYRYSGANVLTF
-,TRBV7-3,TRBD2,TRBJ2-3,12,TGTGCCAGCAGCTTAGACAGCGGGGGGCAGTATTTT,CASSLDSGGQYF
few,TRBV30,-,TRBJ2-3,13,TGTGCCTGGAGTGAGAGACCGCCCAGGACAGCGTATTTT,CAWSERPPRTAYF
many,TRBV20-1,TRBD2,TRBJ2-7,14,TGCAGTGCTAGCCTAGCGGGAGATTACCGCGAGCAGTACTTC,CSASLAGDYREQYF
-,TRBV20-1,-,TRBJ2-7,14,TGCAGTGCTACGGTTACAGGGTCTACGCGGGAGCAGTACTTC,CSATVTGSTREQYF
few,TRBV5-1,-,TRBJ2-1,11,TGCGCCAGCAGCTTGGGCCATGTGCGGTTCTTC,CASSLGHVRFF
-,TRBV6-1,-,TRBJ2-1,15,TGTGCCAGCAGTGAAGCAGGCAAAGGGGAGGCTGAGCAGTTCTTC,CASSEAGKGEAEQFF
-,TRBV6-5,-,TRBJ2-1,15,TGTGCCAGCAGTTACAGGGTACGACAAAGCAATGAGCAGTTCTTC,CASSYRVRQSNEQFF
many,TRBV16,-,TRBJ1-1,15,TGTGCCAGCAGCCAATTAGGCGGGATGAACACTGAAGCTTTCTTT,CASSQLGGMNTEAFF
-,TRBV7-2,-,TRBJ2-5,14,TGTGCCAGCAGCTTAAGGTCGGGTCGAGAGACCCAGTACTTC,CASSLRSGRETQYF
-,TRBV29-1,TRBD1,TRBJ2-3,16,TGCAGCGCGTTAGAGGCTTGGGACAGGTTAACAGATACGCAGTATTTT,CSALEAWDRLTDTQYF
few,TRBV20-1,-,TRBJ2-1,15,TGCAGTGCTGTCACGCTTGGGGGAGCAGACAATGAGCAGTTCTTC,CSAVTLGGADNEQFF
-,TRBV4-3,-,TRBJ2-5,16,TGCGCCAGCAGCCGAATTGTGGGGGGCAAAGGAGAGACCCAGTACTTC,CASSRIVGGKGETQYF
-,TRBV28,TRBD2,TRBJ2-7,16,TGTGCCAGCAGTTTATCTACTAGCGGGGGGCACTACGAGCAGTACTTC,CASSLSTSGGHYEQYF
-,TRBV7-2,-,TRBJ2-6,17,TGTGCCAGCAGCTTAGACGGTTGGTCAGCTGGGGCCAACGTCCTGACTTTC,CASSLDGWSAGANVLTF
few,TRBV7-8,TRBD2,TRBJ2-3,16,TGTGCCAGCAGCTCGGACTCGACGGGGGGAACAGATACGCAGTATTTT,CASSSDSTGGTDTQYF
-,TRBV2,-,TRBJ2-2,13,TGTGCCAGCAGTGAAGGGGTCACCGGGGAGCTGTTATTT,CASSEGVTGELLF
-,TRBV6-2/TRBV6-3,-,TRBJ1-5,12,TGTGCCAGCAGTTACTTCCTCCAGCCCCAGCATTTT,CASSYFLQPQHF
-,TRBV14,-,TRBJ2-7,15,TGTGCCAGCAGCCAAGATCACTTAAGCTTCTACGAGCAGTACTTC,CASSQDHLSFYEQYF
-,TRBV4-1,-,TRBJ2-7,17,TGCGCCAGCAGCCAAGATAGTCCTAGCGCATTCTCCTACGAGCAGTACTTC,CASSQDSPSAFSYEQYF
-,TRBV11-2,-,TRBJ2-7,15,TGTGCCAGCAGCTCCCCACGACCGTCCTACAATGAGCAGTACTTC,CASSSPRPSYNEQYF
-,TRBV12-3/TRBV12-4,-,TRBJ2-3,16,TGTGCCAGCAGTTTAGGTAGCGGAGGCGGGACAGATACGCAGTATTTT,CASSLGSGGGTDTQYF
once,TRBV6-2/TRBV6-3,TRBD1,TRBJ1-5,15,TGTGCCAGCAGTGCGACAGGGATAGGCAATCAGCCCCAGCATTTT,CASSATGIGNQPQHF
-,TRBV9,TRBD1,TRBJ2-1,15,TGTGCCAGCAGCTACCGGGACAGGGACAACAATGAGCAGTTCTTC,CASSYRDRDNNEQFF
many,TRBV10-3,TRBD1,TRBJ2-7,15,TGTGCCATCAGGGGGACAGGGGGCCAGTCCTACGAGCAGTACTTC,CAIRGTGGQSYEQYF
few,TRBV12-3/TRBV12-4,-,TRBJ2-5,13,TGTGCCAGCAGAACCGACAGTAAAGAGACCCAGTACTTC,CASRTDSKETQYF
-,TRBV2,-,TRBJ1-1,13,TGTGCCAGCAAACTCCGGTACAGGAGAGGCGGTTTCTTT,CASKLRYRRGGFF
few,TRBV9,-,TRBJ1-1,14,TGTGCCAGCAGCGTGGGGGTAGTGAACACTGAAGCTTTCTTT,CASSVGVVNTEAFF
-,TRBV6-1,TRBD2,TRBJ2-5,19,TGTGCCAGCCTGAAAGGCGGACTAGCGGGATCACTTCTCTACAATGAGCAGTACTTC,CASLKGGLAGSLLYNEQYF
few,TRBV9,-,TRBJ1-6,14,TGTGCCAGCAGCGTAGAAGGGTACAATTCACCCCTCCACTTT,CASSVEGYNSPLHF
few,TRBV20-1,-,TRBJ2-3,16,TGCAGTGCTAGACTATTGGGGGCCGCGGTCACAGATACGCAGTATTTT,CSARLLGAAVTDTQYF
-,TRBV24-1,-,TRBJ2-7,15,TGTGCCACCAGTGATCCCGGACTACTCTACAATGAGCAGTACTTC,CATSDPGLLYNEQYF
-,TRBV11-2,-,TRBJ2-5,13,TGTGCCAGCAGCTCTTCCAAGGAAAAGACCCAGTACTTC,CASSSSKEKTQYF
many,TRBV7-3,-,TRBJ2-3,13,TGTGCCAGCAGTTTAATGGGCCCAGATACGCAGTATTTT,CASSLMGPDTQYF
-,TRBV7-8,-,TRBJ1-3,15,TGTGCCAGCAGCTTAGGGCAGGGGAACGGAAACACCATATATTTT,CASSLGQGNGNTIYF
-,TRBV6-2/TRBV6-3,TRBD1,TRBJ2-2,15,TGTGCCAGCAGTGCCCGGGACAGGGGGTCCGGGGAGCTGTTTTTT,CASSARDRGSGELFF
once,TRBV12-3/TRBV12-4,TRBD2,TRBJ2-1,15,TGTGCCAGCAGTTCGGGGGGATCCGGGATCAATGAGCAGTTCTTC,CASSSGGSGINEQFF
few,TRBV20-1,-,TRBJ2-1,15,TGCAGTGCAACCGGGATGGAGGGGGCTTACAATGAGCAGTTCTTC,CSATGMEGAYNEQFF
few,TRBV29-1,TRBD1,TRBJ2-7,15,TGCAGCGTTGAATTCTGGGACAGGGGAATCTACGAGCAGTACTTC,CSVEFWDRGIYEQYF
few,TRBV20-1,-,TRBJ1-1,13,TGCAGTGCTAGACCCCTTGAGAACACTGAAGCTTTCTTT,CSARPLENTEAFF
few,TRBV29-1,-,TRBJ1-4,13,TGCAGCGTTGAACTGGTTCCGGGGGAAAAACTGTTTTTT,CSVELVPGEKLFF
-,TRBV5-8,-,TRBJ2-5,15,TGTGCCAGCAGCCTCACTTTGGGGGGCGGAGAGACCCAGTACTTC,CASSLTLGGGETQYF
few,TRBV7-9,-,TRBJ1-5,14,TGTGCCAGCAGCCTCGCGGATAGCAATCAGCCCCAGCATTTT,CASSLADSNQPQHF
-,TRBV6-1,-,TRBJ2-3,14,TGTGCCAGCATCGGGGACTCGAGCACAGATACGCAGTATTTT,CASIGDSSTDTQYF
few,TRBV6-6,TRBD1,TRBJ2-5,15,TGTGCCAGCAGTTACTGGGGACAGGGAAGAGAGACCCAGTACTTC,CASSYWGQGRETQYF
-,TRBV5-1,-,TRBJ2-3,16,TGCGCCAGCAGCTTGGCTCGGGAGACATGGACAGATACGCAGTATTTT,CASSLARETWTDTQYF
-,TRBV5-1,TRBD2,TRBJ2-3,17,TGCGCCAGCAGCTTGGGAGGACTAGCGGGGGCCTTGGATACGCAGTATTTT,CASSLGGLAGALDTQYF
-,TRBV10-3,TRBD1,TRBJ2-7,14,TGTGCCATCAGTGGAACAGGGGGTGGGCTCGAGCAGTACTTC,CAISGTGGGLEQYF
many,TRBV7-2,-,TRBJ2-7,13,TGTGCCAGCAGCTTAGAGGGAGGATACGAGCAGTACTTC,CASSLEGGYEQYF
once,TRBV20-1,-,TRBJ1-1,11,TGCAGTGCTAGCCGGGGCCATGAAGCTTTCTTT,CSASRGHEAFF
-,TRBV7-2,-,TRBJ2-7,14,TGTGCCAGCAGCGGATGGGGACTCGCCTACGAGCAGTACTTC,CASSGWGLAYEQYF